The subject of this entry is one T cell receptor (beta chain). Its target is not known. This sample was included in a study of T cells in Graves' hyperthyroidism and ophthalmopathy. TCR beta CDR3 regions were amplified from RNA transcripts. The primer set for the first-round RT-PCR of the TCR CDR3 was HTBI. Each CDR3 protein gets one entry after TCRdb re-called the multiplex PCR reads with MiXCR. The sample consists of roughly 580,000 distinct CDR3 sequences, around 45% of them appearing once. The CDR3 is made up of 11 amino acids. Trimming shortened V by 10 bases and J by 4 bases, and 10 bases separated the two germline ends. Germline values: CDR1 ENHRY, CDR2 SYGVKD. Study results and limitations: Peripheral blood also featured most of the thyroid clonotypes expanded above 0.001. Model-based prediction identified ophthalmopathy a median about 6.8 months prior to its onset.

The rearrangement joins TRBV10-3 to TRBJ2-5; TRBD2 is a possible D gene (5 bases). The TCR was taken from a woman aged 18-29 years with Graves' hyperthyroidism. Sequenced: peripheral blood or thyroid tissue (not recorded which). The CDR3 sequence is CATGRGETQYF. CDR3 DNA: TGTGCCACGGGGAGAGGAGAGACCCAGTACTTC.